This T cell receptor beta chain was recovered during a study of cytomegalovirus exposure and HLA in healthy donors. Study at large: Approximately 190 million T cells yielded roughly 100 million unique TCR beta sequences, as an earlier analysis found. Notes on the study in general: Many donors carried some public TCRs, although rarity characterized most TCR sequences. Cytomegalovirus status, reportedly, was diagnosed with high specificity and sensitivity by the classifier. In an earlier analysis, productive rearrangement rates for most beta V segments clustered near 87% or 30%.

CDR3 size: 16 residues. Germline values: CDR1 MGHRA, CDR2 YSYEKL. Trimming took 3 bases from V and 1 from J; bases not matched to a gene: 4. As regards this clone: The target antigen is unknown.

Use of 60 Vbeta and 13 Jbeta primers characterized the PCR. Libraries were prepared by immunoSEQ multiplex PCR; TCRdb keeps only in-frame clonotypes and omits some of them. The profile shows about 43,000 clones, 77% of them singletons. V and J are TRBV4-1 and TRBJ2-3; 10 bases fit TRBD2. Sequenced: PBMCs. The origin of this receptor is a man aged 25-45 years in good health and CMV-seronegative. The CDR3 reads CASSHPGLAGTDTQYF. The CDR3 bases are TGCGCCAGCAGCCATCCCGGACTAGCGGGCACAGATACGCAGTATTTT.